This TCR beta chain was recovered during a study of cytomegalovirus exposure and HLA in healthy donors. General study findings and limits: Three chains linked to CMV were shown in vitro to be specific for CMV antigens.

In regard to this clone: Its target is not known.

The protocol was immunoSEQ multiplex PCR, while the TCRdb copy is restricted to in-frame clones and leaves out a portion. The sample holds 300,000 to 400,000 clones, 88% seen once. CDR1 is SGDLS and CDR2 is YYNGEE in the germline V gene. The ends lost 5 bases at V and 4 bases at J; junction bases unmatched: 12. This CDR3 spans 17 amino acids. Sequencing was done on a sample of PBMCs. V gene TRBV9 combines with J gene TRBJ1-2; TRBD1 matches 12 bases. The clonotype comes from a man aged 30 to 39 in good health and CMV-seronegative. In DNA, the CDR3 is TGTGCCAGCAGTGGCGCCCGGGACAGGGGGCCACCCTATGGCTACACCTTC. Protein product: CASSGARDRGPPYGYTF. Complete variable domain (other parts from reference TRBV9 and TRBJ1-2): DSGVTQTPKHLITATGQRVTLRCSPRSGDLSVYWYQQSLDQGLQFLIQYYNGEERAKGNILERFSAQQFPDLHSELNLSSLELGDSALYFCASSGARDRGPPYGYTFGSGTRLTVV.